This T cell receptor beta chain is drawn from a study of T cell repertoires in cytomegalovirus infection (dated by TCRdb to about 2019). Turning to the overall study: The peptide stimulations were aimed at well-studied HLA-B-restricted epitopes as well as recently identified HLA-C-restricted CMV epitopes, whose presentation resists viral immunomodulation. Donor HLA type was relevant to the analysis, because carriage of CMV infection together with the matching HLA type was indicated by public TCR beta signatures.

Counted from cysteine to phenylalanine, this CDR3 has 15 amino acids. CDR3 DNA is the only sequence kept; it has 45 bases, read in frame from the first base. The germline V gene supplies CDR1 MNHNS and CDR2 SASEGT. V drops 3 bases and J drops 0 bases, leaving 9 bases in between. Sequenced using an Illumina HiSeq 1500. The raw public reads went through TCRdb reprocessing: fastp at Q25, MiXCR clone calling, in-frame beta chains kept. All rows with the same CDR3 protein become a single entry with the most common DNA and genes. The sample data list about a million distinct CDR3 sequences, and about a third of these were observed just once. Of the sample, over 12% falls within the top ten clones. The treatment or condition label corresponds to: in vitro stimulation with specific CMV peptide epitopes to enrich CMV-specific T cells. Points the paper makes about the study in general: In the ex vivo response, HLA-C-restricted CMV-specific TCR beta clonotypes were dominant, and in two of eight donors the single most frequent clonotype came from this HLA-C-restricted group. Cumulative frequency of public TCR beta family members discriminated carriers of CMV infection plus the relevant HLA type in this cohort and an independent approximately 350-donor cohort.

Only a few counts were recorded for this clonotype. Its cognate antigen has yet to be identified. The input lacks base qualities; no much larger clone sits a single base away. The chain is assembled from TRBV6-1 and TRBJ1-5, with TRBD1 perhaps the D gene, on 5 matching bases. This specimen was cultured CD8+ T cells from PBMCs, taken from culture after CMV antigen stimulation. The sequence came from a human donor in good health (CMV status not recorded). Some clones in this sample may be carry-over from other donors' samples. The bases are TGTGCCAGCAGTGATGGGGGATTTAGCAATCAGCCCCAGCATTTT. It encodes CASSDGGFSNQPQHF.